These 21 T cell receptor beta chains share one sample of origin, sequenced in a study of cytomegalovirus exposure and HLA in healthy donors. With 60 Vbeta and 13 Jbeta primers, the PCR was carried out. Produced via immunoSEQ multiplex PCR; TCRdb's table is partial and in-frame only. Altogether 100,000 to 150,000 clones are present, 81% being singletons, with the ten largest covering 0.7%. The sequencing sample was made of PBMCs. The receptors derive from a man aged 18 to 29 in good health and CMV-seronegative.

The chain combines TRBV29-1 with TRBJ2-2; no clear D gene. Per germline, CDR1 SQVTM and CDR2 ANQGSEA. The V gene lost 7 bases and the J gene lost 2 bases, with 11 bases spanning the gap. CDR3 length equals 13 residues. The CDR3, as DNA: TGCAGCGCCTCCTATCATAACACCGGGGAGCTGTTTTTT. Residues: CSASYHNTGELFF.

This clone was seen more than once but under ten times. The genes are TRBV28 and TRBJ2-1, with TRBD2 matching over 8 bases. Germline CDR1 is MDHEN and CDR2 is SYDVKM. The CDR3 has 17 amino acids. J was trimmed by 1 base and V by 7 bases; bases with no gene match: 12. The CDR3 nucleotides are TGTGCCAGCACCCCCCTTTCGCGGGGGGTTTCCTACAATGAGCAGTTCTTC. This gives the protein CASTPLSRGVSYNEQFF. Filled out from reference TRBV28 and TRBJ2-1, the complete variable domain reads DVKVTQSSRYLVKRTGEKVFLECVQDMDHENMFWYRQDPGLGLRLIYFSYDVKMKEKGDIPEGYSVSREKKERFSLILESASTNQTSMYLCASTPLSRGVSYNEQFFGPGTRLTVL.

This clone was seen a few times. The CDR3 loop is CASSALTVPSGVNNEQFF. CDR3 nucleotides: TGTGCCAGCAGTGCACTCACGGTACCTAGCGGGGTCAACAATGAGCAGTTCTTC. J is TRBJ2-1 and V is TRBV27; 9 nucleotides agree with TRBD2. The germline V gene has CDR1 MNHEY and CDR2 SMNVEV (reference sequence). CDR3 size: 18 residues. The trim removed 5 bases at V and 5 bases at J, leaving 16 bases unmatched.

V and J are TRBV15 and TRBJ2-7; a weak D match, TRBD1 (6 bases). CDR1 LNHNV and CDR2 YYDKDF come from the germline V gene (reference sequence). V was trimmed by 6 bases and J by 2 bases, leaving 14 bases between them. The length of the CDR3 is 14 residues. CDR3: CATSSPGVPYEQYF. The CDR3 nucleotides are TGTGCCACCAGTAGTCCAGGGGTCCCCTACGAGCAGTACTTC.

CDR3 amino acids: CASSFSDTQYF. In DNA, the CDR3 is TGTGCCAGCAGTTTTTCGGATACGCAGTATTTT. This sequence joins TRBV27 and TRBJ2-3; D not certain. The germline V gene has CDR1 MNHEY and CDR2 SMNVEV (reference sequence). The germline V and J ends were trimmed by 3 bases and 6 bases, with 4 bases remaining between them. The CDR3 totals 11 residues.

This sequence joins TRBV5-1 and TRBJ2-7; D possibly corresponds to TRBD1 (6 bases). Germline CDR1 reads SGHRS; CDR2 reads YFSETQ. CDR3 length: 15 amino acids. The ends were cut back, 2 bases at V and 3 bases at J, with 15 bases in the middle. The CDR3 here is CASSFRGRGDYEQYF. The CDR3 DNA reads as TGCGCCAGCAGCTTCAGGGGCAGAGGGGACTACGAGCAGTACTTC.

This clone was seen just once. This sequence joins TRBV7-9 and TRBJ2-3; possible D gene TRBD2, 6 bases. Germline lookup yields CDR1 SEHNR and CDR2 FQNEAQ (reference sequence). V shed 3 bases and J shed 2 bases, with 9 bases lying between them. This CDR3 has 14 residues. This CDR3 is CASSFSGYTDTQYF. In DNA form, the CDR3 reads TGTGCCAGCAGCTTTAGCGGTTACACAGATACGCAGTATTTT.

The gene calls are TRBV15 and TRBJ1-3; TRBD1 is a possible D gene (5 bases). Germline-derived CDR1 and CDR2 are LNHNV and YYDKDF (reference sequence). The CDR3 runs 13 residues. Trimming removed 6 bases at V and 8 bases at J, with 14 bases between. The CDR3: CATRKRIGDTIYF. The DNA for the CDR3 is TGTGCCACCAGAAAAAGGATAGGGGACACCATATATTTT.

V usage is TRBV7-9 and J usage is TRBJ1-2, with 9 bases lining up with TRBD1. Germline V lookup: CDR1 SEHNR, CDR2 FQNEAQ (reference sequence). This CDR3 contains 16 residues. With V trimmed by 2 bases and J by 8 bases, 12 bases remained unmatched. CDR3 DNA sequence: TGTGCCAGCAGCTTAAGAATGGGACAGGGACATGGCGGCTACACCTTC. Translation: CASSLRMGQGHGGYTF.

The rearrangement joins TRBV7-6 to TRBJ1-1, with 8 bases identical to TRBD1. Trimming removed 5 bases from V and 3 bases from J; junction bases left unmatched: 2. This CDR3 region has 13 residues. In germline, CDR1 is SGHVS, CDR2 FNYEAQ. The CDR3 loop reads CASSPTGDTEAFF. The CDR3 nucleotides are TGTGCCAGCAGCCCGACAGGGGACACTGAAGCTTTCTTT.

The chain links TRBV6-1 to TRBJ1-5; 7 bases map to TRBD1. The CDR3 consists of 17 residues. The V and J ends lost 3 bases and 2 bases, in that order; junction bases with no gene match: 10. From germline, CDR1 is MNHNS and CDR2 SASEGT. CDR3 loop: CASSERQGSFGNQPQHF. The CDR3, as DNA: TGTGCCAGCAGTGAGAGACAGGGATCCTTCGGCAATCAGCCCCAGCATTTT.

The gene calls are TRBV2 and TRBJ1-4; D is uncertain. V lost 7 bases and J 8 bases, leaving 14 bases between the germline ends. This CDR3 contains 13 residues. CDR1 and CDR2 from the germline V gene are SNHLY and FYNNEI. The CDR3 here is CASNFAEDEKLFF. CDR3 DNA sequence: TGTGCCAGCAACTTTGCGGAAGACGAAAAACTGTTTTTT.

The CDR3 DNA sequence: TGTGCCAGTAGTATCGGTACGGGTCCGAACACCGGGGAGCTGTTTTTT. It specifies CASSIGTGPNTGELFF. The V and J genes are TRBV19 and TRBJ2-2; D uncertain. CDR3 length: 16 residues. Trimming removed 3 bases at V and 0 bases at J, with 11 bases between. Germline values: CDR1 LNHDA, CDR2 SQIVND (reference sequence).

The chain couples TRBV5-6 to TRBJ2-2; 8 bases are a match to TRBD1. The CDR3 has 15 amino acids. Germline assignment: CDR1 SGHDT and CDR2 YYEEEE. The V segment lost 5 bases and the J segment 6 bases; nucleotides outside the gene matches: 9. In DNA, the CDR3 is TGTGCCAGCAGATCCGGACAGGGTTTCCCCGGGGAGCTGTTTTTT. Its translation is CASRSGQGFPGELFF.

The V gene is TRBV30, the J gene TRBJ2-7; TRBD2 agrees at 7 bases. Germline lookup yields CDR1 GTSNPN and CDR2 SVGIG (reference sequence). The CDR3 is 13 residues long. The trim removed 3 bases at V and 7 bases at J, leaving 9 bases unmatched. This CDR3 reads CAWSPGLGGEQYF. DNA of the CDR3: TGTGCCTGGAGCCCAGGTCTCGGGGGGGAGCAGTACTTC.

This chain links TRBV19 with TRBJ2-3; D call uncertain. This CDR3 contains 11 residues. The V and J ends lost 2 bases and 7 bases respectively, with 4 bases between them. Germline loops: CDR1 LNHDA, CDR2 SQIVND (reference sequence). The CDR3 DNA sequence: TGTGCCAGTAGTATAAGCTATACGCAGTATTTT. Residues: CASSISYTQYF. The full variable domain, rest sourced from reference TRBV19 and TRBJ2-3, is DGGITQSPKYLFRKEGQNVTLSCEQNLNHDAMYWYRQDPGQGLRLIYYSQIVNDFQKGDIAEGYSVSREKKESFPLTVTSAQKNPTAFYLCASSISYTQYFGPGTRLTVL.

The chain has TRBV30 and TRBJ1-2; the D gene is possibly TRBD1 (6 bases). V lost 4 bases, J lost 6 bases, and 15 bases lay in between. CDR3 length equals 13 residues. Germline-derived CDR1 and CDR2 are GTSNPN and SVGIG (reference sequence). The CDR3 nucleotides are TGTGCCTGGAACCCCGGGACAATCGATGGCTACACCTTC. It codes for CAWNPGTIDGYTF.

The J gene is TRBJ2-7, the V gene TRBV28, with D perhaps matching TRBD2 (5 bases). This CDR3 has 15 amino acids. Germline-derived CDR1 and CDR2 are MDHEN and SYDVKM. The V and J ends lost 1 base and 4 bases respectively, with 14 bases between them. Written as DNA, the CDR3 is TGTGCCAGCAGTTTATTGGTCGGGGAGAGATACGAGCAGTACTTC. This encodes CASSLLVGERYEQYF.

The rearrangement joins TRBV5-1 to TRBJ2-3; no definite D call. The ends were cut back, 4 bases at V and 4 bases at J, with 7 bases in the middle. The CDR3 runs 12 residues. Germline V lookup: CDR1 SGHRS, CDR2 YFSETQ. CDR3 in DNA: TGCGCCAGCAGCCTAAATTCAGATACGCAGTATTTT. This gives the protein CASSLNSDTQYF.

The V and J genes are TRBV5-5 and TRBJ2-2, with D hard to call. This CDR3 comprises 14 residues. Trimming stripped 0 bases from V and 3 bases from J, with 6 bases between. Germline assignment: CDR1 SGHKS and CDR2 YYEKEE (reference sequence). The chain's CDR3 is CASSLGSHTGELFF. The CDR3 bases are TGTGCCAGCAGCTTGGGTAGCCACACCGGGGAGCTGTTTTTT.

The chain has TRBV29-1 and TRBJ1-1; D perhaps matches TRBD1 (5 bases). The V and J ends lost 5 bases and 1 base respectively, with 17 bases between them. The CDR3 is 15 residues long. Germline V CDR1 and CDR2: SQVTM, ANQGSEA. This CDR3 reads CSVQEGKRGNTEAFF. The CDR3 DNA reads TGCAGCGTTCAGGAGGGAAAAAGGGGGAACACTGAAGCTTTCTTT. The whole variable domain, remainder taken from reference TRBV29-1 and TRBJ1-1, is SAVISQKPSRDICQRGTSLTIQCQVDSQVTMMFWYRQQPGQSLTLIATANQGSEATYESGFVIDKFPISRPNLTFSTLTVSNMSPEDSSIYLCSVQEGKRGNTEAFFGQGTRLTVV.